The clone carrying this TCR beta chain was found many times. These data are taken from a study of CD4 and CD8 cells across lung adenocarcinoma regions. The J segment lost 5 bases and the V segment lost 1 base, leaving 3 bases of the junction unmatched. This CDR3 spans 14 amino acids. Germline CDR1 is SGHVS and CDR2 is FNYEAQ. Donors had localized lung adenocarcinoma, a non-small cell lung cancer. TCRdb reprocessed the PCR reads via MiXCR and lists one record per CDR3 protein. Of about 25,000 distinct CDR3 sequences in the sample, almost 50% are singletons; the top ten hold roughly 50%. The specimen was CD8+ T cells from the center of a lung tumor. The chain employs TRBV7-6 and TRBJ2-5; 8 nucleotides match TRBD2. This receptor was obtained from a male donor with lung adenocarcinoma. The CD4 and CD8 labels of this study may be unreliable. CDR3 residues: CASSLGTSRETQYF. The CDR3 nucleotides read TGTGCCAGCAGCTTAGGGACTAGCCGGGAGACCCAGTACTTC.